This T cell receptor beta chain appears in the sequencing data of a study of CD8 T cells in ankylosing spondylitis. This clonotype was observed a handful of times. The V and J ends lost 6 bases and 5 bases respectively, with 8 bases between them. The CDR3 consists of 12 residues. CDR1 and CDR2 (germline): LNHNV, YYDKDF (reference sequence). TCRdb used MiXCR to reprocess the 5' RACE reads, holding one entry per CDR3 protein. This sample carries about 150,000 distinct CDR3 sequences, under 45% of them seen once, and the ten largest clones take roughly 15%. V usage is TRBV15 and J usage is TRBJ1-5, with D uncertain. Sample: synovial fluid, either unsorted or a sorted T cell fraction (not recorded which). This clonotype was obtained from a male donor with ankylosing spondylitis. This chain's CDR3 is CATREEHQPQHF. The CDR3, as DNA: TGTGCCACCAGGGAGGAGCATCAGCCCCAGCATTTT.